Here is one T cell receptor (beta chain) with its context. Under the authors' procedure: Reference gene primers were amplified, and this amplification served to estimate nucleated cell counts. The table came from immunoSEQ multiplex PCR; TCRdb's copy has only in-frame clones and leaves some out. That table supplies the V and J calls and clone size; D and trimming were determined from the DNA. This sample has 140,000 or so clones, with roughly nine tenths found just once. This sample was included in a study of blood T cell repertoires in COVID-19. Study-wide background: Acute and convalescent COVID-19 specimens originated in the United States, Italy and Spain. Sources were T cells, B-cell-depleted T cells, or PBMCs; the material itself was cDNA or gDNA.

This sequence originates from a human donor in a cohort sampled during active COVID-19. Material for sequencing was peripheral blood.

Here the CDR3 reads CASSYRLHRTEPQHF. The DNA for the CDR3 is TGTGCCAGCAGTTACAGGCTCCATCGAACAGAGCCCCAGCATTTT. The gene calls are TRBV6-2 or TRBV6-3 and TRBJ1-5; D unresolved. This CDR3 is 15 amino acids long. CDR1 is MNHEY, CDR2 SVGEGT, per germline. Trimming removed 2 bases at V and 8 bases at J, with 16 bases between.